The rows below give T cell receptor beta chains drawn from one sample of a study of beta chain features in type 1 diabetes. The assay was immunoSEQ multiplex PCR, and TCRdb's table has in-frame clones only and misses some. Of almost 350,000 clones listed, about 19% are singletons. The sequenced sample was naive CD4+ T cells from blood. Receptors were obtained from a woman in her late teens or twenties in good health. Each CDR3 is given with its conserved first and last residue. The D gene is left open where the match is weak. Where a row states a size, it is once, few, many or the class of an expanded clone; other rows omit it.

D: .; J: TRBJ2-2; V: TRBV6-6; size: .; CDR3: CASSSTGRWLFF; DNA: TGTGCCAGCAGTTCGACAGGGAGGTGGCTGTTTTTT
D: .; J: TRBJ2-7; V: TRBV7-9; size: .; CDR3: CASSLADSLNEQYF; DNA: TGTGCCAGCAGCTTAGCTGACAGCCTTAACGAGCAGTACTTC
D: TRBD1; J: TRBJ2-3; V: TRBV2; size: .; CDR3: CASSLGQDTQYF; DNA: TGTGCCAGCAGTCTGGGACAGGATACGCAGTATTTT
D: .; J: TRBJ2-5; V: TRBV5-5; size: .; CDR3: CASRPGTGETQYF; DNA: TGTGCCAGCAGACCGGGGACTGGGGAGACCCAGTACTTC
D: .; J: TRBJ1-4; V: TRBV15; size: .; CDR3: CATSREGTATNEKLFF; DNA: TGTGCCACCAGCAGAGAGGGGACTGCAACTAATGAAAAACTGTTTTTT
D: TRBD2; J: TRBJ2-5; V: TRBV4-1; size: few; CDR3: CASSQVGLAKETQYF; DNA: TGCGCCAGCAGCCAAGTCGGACTAGCGAAAGAGACCCAGTACTTC
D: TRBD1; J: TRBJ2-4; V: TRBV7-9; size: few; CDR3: CASSPGGSIQYF; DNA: TGTGCCAGCAGCCCAGGGGGTAGCATTCAGTACTTC
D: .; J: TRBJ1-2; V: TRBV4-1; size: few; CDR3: CASSQVGNGYTF; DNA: TGCGCCAGCAGCCAAGTCGGGAATGGCTACACCTTC
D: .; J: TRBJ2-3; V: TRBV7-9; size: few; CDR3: CASRDWESTDTQYF; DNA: TGTGCCAGCAGGGACTGGGAGTCCACAGATACGCAGTATTTT
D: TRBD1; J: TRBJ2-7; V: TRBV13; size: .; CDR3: CASSPRRGTYEQYF; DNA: TGTGCCAGCAGCCCTCGCAGGGGGACCTACGAGCAGTACTTC